This T cell receptor beta chain originates from a study of T cell repertoires in cytomegalovirus infection. About this clonotype: Its antigen is not known.

TCRdb ran MiXCR on the reads and lists one entry per CDR3 protein. The table lists some 800,000 distinct CDR3 sequences, about 30% of them singletons. This TCR derives from a human donor in good health (CMV status not recorded). Some clones in this sample may be carry-over from other donors' samples. Sequencing used cultured CD8+ T cells from PBMCs, obtained from culture after CMV antigen stimulation.

For the CDR3, the DNA is TGTGCCAGCTCACCTCCTTTTAGGACGAGCACAGATACGCAGTATTTT. Protein sequence: CASSPPFRTSTDTQYF. The chain recombines TRBV18 with TRBJ2-3; D not certain. CDR3 size: 16 residues. CDR1 and CDR2 from the germline V gene are KGHSH and LQKENI. V was trimmed by 3 bases and J by 0 bases, leaving 13 bases between them.